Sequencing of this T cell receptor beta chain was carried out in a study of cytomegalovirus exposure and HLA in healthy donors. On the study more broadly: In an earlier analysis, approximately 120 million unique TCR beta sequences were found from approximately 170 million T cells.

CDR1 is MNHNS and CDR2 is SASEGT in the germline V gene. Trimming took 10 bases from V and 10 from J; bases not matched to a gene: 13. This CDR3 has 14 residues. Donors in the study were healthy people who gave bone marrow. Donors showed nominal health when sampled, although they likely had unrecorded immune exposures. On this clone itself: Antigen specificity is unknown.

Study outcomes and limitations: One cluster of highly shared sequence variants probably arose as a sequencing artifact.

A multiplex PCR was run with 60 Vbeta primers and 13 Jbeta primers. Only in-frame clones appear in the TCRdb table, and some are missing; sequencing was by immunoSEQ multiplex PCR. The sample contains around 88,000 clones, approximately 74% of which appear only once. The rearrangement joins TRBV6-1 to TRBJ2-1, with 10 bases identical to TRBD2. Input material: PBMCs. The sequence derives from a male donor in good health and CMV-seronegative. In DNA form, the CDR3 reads TGTGCCACCAAATCAGCGGGAGGGTTGCGAGAGCAGTTCTTC. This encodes CATKSAGGLREQFF.